Below, one T cell receptor (beta chain) is given with its context. This specimen comes from a study of blood T cell repertoires in COVID-19. Across the study: Researchers got acute and convalescent COVID-19 samples from the United States, Italy and Spain.

Authors' data handling: Reference gene primer amplification in the assay estimated nucleated cell counts. The method was immunoSEQ multiplex PCR; TCRdb's version includes in-frame clones alone and lacks a portion of them. D and trimming come from the DNA, and the V and J calls and clone size come from that table. The table records approximately 260,000 clones, around nine tenths of them present only once. Trimming left V 3 bases short and J 4 bases short, with 15 bases between. The CDR3 extends over 15 amino acids. In germline, CDR1 is SGHNT, CDR2 YENEEA. The sample taken for sequencing was PBMCs or T cells enriched from blood (not recorded which). The J gene is TRBJ1-1, the V gene TRBV11-3; no clear D gene. The source of this sequence is a woman aged 18-29 years who had recovered from COVID-19. DNA of the CDR3: TGTGCCAGCAGCTTTCGCGAAAACCTTGGCACTGAAGCTTTCTTT. This encodes CASSFRENLGTEAFF.